The 25 T cell receptor beta chains below all came from one sample that was sequenced in a study of long-term antiretroviral therapy in people with HIV. The run of the v3.0 immunoSEQ assay was at survey level. TCRdb's copy holds only in-frame clones and misses some; the assay was immunoSEQ multiplex PCR. Among roughly 19,000 clones listed, about four fifths were seen once. The specimen was unsorted PBMCs, collected less than 2.5 years after starting antiretroviral therapy. Every receptor here comes from a middle-aged man with HIV.

This clone was found a few times. The chain joins TRBV19 to TRBJ2-2, with no clear D. Trimming took off 3 bases at V and 6 bases at J, with 5 bases between the two ends. The CDR3 is 12 residues long. In germline, CDR1 is LNHDA, CDR2 SQIVND (reference sequence). CDR3 protein: CASSITAGELFF. The CDR3 coding sequence is TGTGCCAGTAGTATTACTGCCGGGGAGCTGTTTTTT.

This chain links TRBV10-3 with TRBJ1-1; D is uncertain. Trimming left V 6 bases short and J 0 bases short, with 8 bases between. Germline values: CDR1 ENHRY, CDR2 SYGVKD. CDR3 size: 13 residues. CDR3 in amino acids: CAISRDMNTEAFF. DNA of the CDR3: TGTGCCATCAGCAGAGATATGAACACTGAAGCTTTCTTT.

V usage is TRBV4-3 and J usage is TRBJ1-1, with D unresolved. The CDR3 runs to 15 residues. Germline CDR1 is LGHNA and CDR2 is YSLEER. V was clipped by 0 bases and J by 0 bases, with 8 bases between them. The CDR3 here is CASSQDSGMNTEAFF. The CDR3 DNA is TGCGCCAGCAGCCAAGATTCAGGAATGAACACTGAAGCTTTCTTT.

The chain carries TRBV25-1 and TRBJ2-1; tentatively, D is TRBD1 (5 bases). Germline CDR1 is MGHDK and CDR2 is SYGVNS. Trimming removed 1 base from V and 5 bases from J, with 15 bases in between. This CDR3 is built from 16 residues. In DNA, the CDR3 is TGTGCCAGCAGTGAATTGTCGAGCAGGGCAGACAATGAGCAGTTCTTC. This gives the protein CASSELSSRADNEQFF.

The gene calls are TRBV4-1 and TRBJ1-1; D gene unclear. V lost 2 bases and J lost 1, with 20 bases in between. The CDR3 totals 18 residues. The germline V gene encodes CDR1 MGHRA and CDR2 YSYEKL. CDR3 in amino acids: CASSQYPPRRDTNTEAFF. Written as DNA, the CDR3 is TGCGCCAGCAGCCAATATCCCCCACGGAGGGATACGAACACTGAAGCTTTCTTT.

CDR3 residues: CSVEAGGSEAFF. CDR3 bases: TGCAGCGTCGAGGCGGGGGGATCTGAAGCTTTCTTT. The V and J genes are TRBV29-1 and TRBJ1-1, with D possibly TRBD1 on 5 matching bases. Germline CDR1 reads SQVTM; CDR2 reads ANQGSEA. The CDR3 runs to 12 residues. V was pared by 6 bases and J by 6 bases, with 14 bases between.

The V gene is TRBV29-1, the J gene TRBJ1-2, with D perhaps TRBD1 (5 bases). This CDR3 has 13 amino acids. The V gene lost 4 bases and the J gene lost 9 bases, with 18 bases spanning the gap. Germline CDR1 reads SQVTM; CDR2 reads ANQGSEA. CDR3 nucleotide sequence: TGCAGCGTTGTAGAGGGTGGGGGTTTTAGCTACACCTTC. It translates to CSVVEGGGFSYTF.

This sequence joins TRBV6-1 and TRBJ1-2; 7 bases agree with TRBD1. J was trimmed by 8 bases and V by 5 bases; bases with no gene match: 5. The CDR3 totals 12 residues. Germline V gene lookup returns CDR1 MNHNS and CDR2 SASEGT. CDR3 bases: TGTGCCAGCAGTAGGGACAGTGCCGGCTACACCTTC. Its protein product is CASSRDSAGYTF.

CDR3 protein: CASSMSSYEQYF. The DNA of the CDR3 is TGTGCCAGCAGCATGAGCTCCTACGAGCAGTACTTC. The rearrangement uses TRBV5-6 and TRBJ2-7, with D unresolved. Germline assignment: CDR1 SGHDT and CDR2 YYEEEE. This CDR3 has 12 amino acids. The ends were cut back, 4 bases at V and 0 bases at J, with 5 bases in the middle.

This clone occurred a few times. The chain couples TRBV19 to TRBJ2-7, with 10 bases lining up with TRBD1. The CDR3 spans 14 residues. Germline lookup yields CDR1 LNHDA and CDR2 SQIVND (reference sequence). The V gene end was trimmed by 7 bases and the J gene end by 3 bases; junction bases not matched to a gene: 6. The CDR3 sequence is CASTLTGGVYEQYF. CDR3 coding DNA: TGTGCCAGTACCCTGACAGGGGGCGTCTACGAGCAGTACTTC.

The chain couples TRBV29-1 to TRBJ2-3; weak D call: TRBD2 (6 bases). This CDR3 has 12 residues. Germline V gene data show CDR1 as SQVTM and CDR2 as ANQGSEA. The CDR3 nucleotides are TGCGCCGCGGGGATCGGGGGAGATACGCAGTATTTT. The encoded protein is CAAGIGGDTQYF.

The V and J genes are TRBV19 and TRBJ1-2; D gene ambiguous. CDR1 is LNHDA, CDR2 SQIVND, per germline (reference sequence). V lost 8 bases to trimming and J lost 4 bases, with 11 bases between them. This CDR3 spans 12 amino acids. Written as DNA, the CDR3 is TGTGCCAGTGAGCGGGCGAGCTATGGCTACACCTTC. Residues: CASERASYGYTF.

The chain recombines TRBV5-1 with TRBJ1-3; maybe TRBD1 (6 bases). The V and J ends lost 4 bases and 4 bases respectively, with 12 bases between them. The CDR3 is made up of 14 amino acids. Germline V gene sequence: CDR1 SGHRS, CDR2 YFSETQ. For the CDR3, the DNA is TGCGCCAGCAGCCCCATAACAGGGGGAAACACCATATATTTT. Translating it yields CASSPITGGNTIYF.

This chain links TRBV11-3 with TRBJ2-7; D may be TRBD2 (5 bases). CDR1 is SGHNT, CDR2 YENEEA, per germline. Between the trimmed V and J ends, which lost 1 base and 5 bases, there was a span of 6 bases. This CDR3 region has 12 residues. Here the CDR3 DNA reads TGTGCCAGCAGCTTAGGAGGGAACGAGCAGTACTTC. It yields the protein CASSLGGNEQYF.

The table lists this clone with a count of one. This sequence joins TRBV7-9 and TRBJ1-1; 8 nucleotides align to TRBD1. CDR3 length: 14 residues. Trimming removed 4 bases from V and 8 bases from J; junction bases left unmatched: 9. Germline lookup yields CDR1 SEHNR and CDR2 FQNEAQ (reference sequence). The CDR3 loop is CASSSLSGTGEAFF. The CDR3 DNA sequence: TGTGCCAGCAGCTCTCTATCCGGGACAGGAGAAGCTTTCTTT.

The chain is built from TRBV7-9 and TRBJ2-5; TRBD2 agrees at 7 bases. Germline lookup yields CDR1 SEHNR and CDR2 FQNEAQ (reference sequence). V gave up 5 bases and J gave up 1 base; unmatched junction bases: 4. CDR3 length: 14 amino acids. CDR3 sequence reads: CASSTAGTQETQYF. The CDR3 coding sequence is TGTGCCAGCAGCACAGCGGGGACCCAAGAGACCCAGTACTTC.

The rearrangement uses TRBV2 and TRBJ2-3; the match to TRBD2 covers 10 bases. This CDR3 contains 15 residues. In germline, CDR1 is SNHLY, CDR2 FYNNEI. Trimming at V came to 5 bases and at J to 2 bases, leaving 4 bases not matched to a gene. The CDR3 loop is CASSRSGGDTDTQYF. CDR3 bases: TGTGCCAGCAGTAGAAGCGGGGGGGACACAGATACGCAGTATTTT.

The chain combines TRBV6-5 with TRBJ2-4, with 10 bases that match TRBD2. V was clipped by 5 bases and J by 4 bases; unmatched bases: 5. The CDR3 runs to 15 residues. The germline V gene encodes CDR1 MNHEY and CDR2 SVGAGI. Here the CDR3 reads CASSIGLAAKNIQYF. CDR3 nucleotide sequence: TGTGCCAGCAGTATTGGACTAGCGGCAAAAAACATTCAGTACTTC.

V usage is TRBV2 and J usage is TRBJ1-2; weak D call: TRBD1 (6 bases). There are 16 residues in the CDR3. Germline values: CDR1 SNHLY, CDR2 FYNNEI. The germline V and J ends were trimmed by 5 bases and 5 bases, with 21 bases remaining between them. The DNA for the CDR3 is TGTGCCAGCAGTTCCCCGGGACAAGCCGGGAATTATGGCTACACCTTC. Translated: CASSSPGQAGNYGYTF. Together with reference TRBV2 and TRBJ1-2, the CDR3 gives the full variable domain: EPEVTQTPSHQVTQMGQEVILRCVPISNHLYFYWYRQILGQKVEFLVSFYNNEISEKSEIFDDQFSVERPDGSNFTLKIRSTKLEDSAMYFCASSSPGQAGNYGYTFGSGTRLTVV.

The chain joins TRBV11-1 to TRBJ1-1, with D hard to call. Germline-derived CDR1 and CDR2 are SGHAT and FQDESV (reference sequence). The CDR3 spans 15 residues. V was shortened by 5 bases and J by 4 bases, with 17 bases between the two germline ends. Here the CDR3 reads CASSHLDTLGTEAFF. CDR3 nucleotides: TGTGCCAGCAGCCATCTCGACACCTTAGGCACTGAAGCTTTCTTT.

The CDR3 sequence: CASSQPSTDFYGYTF. CDR3 coding DNA: TGCGCCAGCAGCCAACCATCCACGGACTTCTATGGCTACACCTTC. The chain joins TRBV4-1 to TRBJ1-2, with unresolved D. Germline V gives CDR1 MGHRA, CDR2 YSYEKL. Trimming took 2 bases from V and 4 from J, leaving 14 bases between them. This CDR3 comprises 15 residues.

CDR3 DNA sequence: TGTGCCAGCAGCTTACGGTCCGCGAACACCGGGGAGCTGTTTTTT. Translated, it gives CASSLRSANTGELFF. The chain carries TRBV11-1 and TRBJ2-2; D is uncertain. This CDR3 has 15 amino acids. The V gene lost 2 bases and the J gene lost 0 bases, with 7 bases spanning the gap. CDR1 is SGHAT, CDR2 FQDESV, per germline (reference sequence).

The chain is built from TRBV10-3 and TRBJ1-2; 12 bases align to TRBD1. The length of the CDR3 is 18 residues. Germline V gene lookup returns CDR1 ENHRY and CDR2 SYGVKD. V lost 3 bases and J lost 5; bases outside the gene matches: 13. CDR3 region: CAISELQGQGAGIYGYTF. In DNA, the CDR3 is TGTGCCATCAGTGAACTTCAGGGACAGGGGGCCGGAATTTATGGCTACACCTTC.

The genes are TRBV14 and TRBJ1-1, with TRBD1 as a possible D gene (5 bases). This CDR3 contains 15 residues. The V end lost 0 bases, the J end lost 1 base, and 9 bases lay between the germline ends. CDR1 and CDR2 from the germline V gene are SGHDN and FVKESK. In DNA, the CDR3 is TGTGCCAGCAGCCAAGAGGGGGGGAGGAACACTGAAGCTTTCTTT. This translates into CASSQEGGRNTEAFF.

The chain joins TRBV20-1 to TRBJ2-7; a weak D match, TRBD1 (5 bases). The CDR3 is 11 residues long. Germline loops: CDR1 DFQATT, CDR2 SNEGSKA (reference sequence). V was clipped by 6 bases and J by 6 bases, with 12 bases between them. The CDR3 here is CSAQGTPEQYF. CDR3 sequence (DNA): TGCAGTGCCCAGGGAACGCCCGAGCAGTACTTC.